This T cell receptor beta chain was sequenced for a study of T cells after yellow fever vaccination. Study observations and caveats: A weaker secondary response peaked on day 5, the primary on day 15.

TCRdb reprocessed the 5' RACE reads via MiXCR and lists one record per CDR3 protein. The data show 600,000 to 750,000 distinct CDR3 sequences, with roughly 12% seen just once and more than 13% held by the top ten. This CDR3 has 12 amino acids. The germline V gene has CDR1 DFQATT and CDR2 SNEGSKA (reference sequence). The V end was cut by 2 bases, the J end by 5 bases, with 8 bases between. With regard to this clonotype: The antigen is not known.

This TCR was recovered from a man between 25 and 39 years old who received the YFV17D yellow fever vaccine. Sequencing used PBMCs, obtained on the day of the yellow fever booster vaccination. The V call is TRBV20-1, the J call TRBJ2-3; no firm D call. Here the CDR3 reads CSARTTGDTQYF. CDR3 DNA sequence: TGCAGTGCTAGAACTACGGGAGATACGCAGTATTTT.